What follows are 19 T cell receptor beta chains derived from one specimen sequenced in a study of graft-versus-host responses after intestinal transplantation. Profiled with immunoSEQ multiplex PCR; TCRdb holds only in-frame clones, not every one. This repertoire shows 74,000 or so clones, 92% found once; its top ten account for roughly 0.66%. The sample here was PBMCs, taken 98 days after intestinal transplantation. The receptors stem from a human patient who received an intestinal transplant, so some T cells may come from the graft donor.

The V and J genes are TRBV11-3 and TRBJ2-6; possibly TRBD1 for D (6 bases). Germline assignment: CDR1 SGHNT and CDR2 YENEEA. The CDR3 is 15 amino acids. V gave up 0 bases and J gave up 8 bases, with 11 bases separating them. The CDR3 DNA is TGTGCCAGCAGCTTAGATCAGGGGTCCCCCAACGTCCTGACTTTC. Protein sequence: CASSLDQGSPNVLTF.

This chain joins TRBV7-9 and TRBJ2-2; 7 bases are a match to TRBD1. In germline, CDR1 is SEHNR, CDR2 FQNEAQ (reference sequence). The V and J ends lost 5 bases and 5 bases, in that order; junction bases with no gene match: 5. The CDR3 length is 14 residues. The CDR3 DNA reads TGTGCCAGCAGCCCACAGGGGTGGACCGGGGAGCTGTTTTTT. Its protein is CASSPQGWTGELFF.

The gene calls are TRBV7-6 and TRBJ2-3; 10 bases are shared with TRBD2. Germline V gene sequence: CDR1 SGHVS, CDR2 FNYEAQ. The CDR3 totals 13 residues. The V segment lost 6 bases and the J segment 6 bases; nucleotides outside the gene matches: 3. CDR3 in amino acids: CASREAGGDTQYF. The CDR3, as DNA: TGTGCCAGCAGAGAAGCGGGGGGGGATACGCAGTATTTT.

This chain uses TRBV5-1 with TRBJ1-2; D gene uncertain. This CDR3 spans 18 amino acids. Germline CDR1 reads SGHRS; CDR2 reads YFSETQ. Deletions cut 3 bases from V and 6 bases from J, with 27 bases between. DNA for the CDR3: TGCGCCAGCAGCTGGGTGAAGGGCAGCCCGAACTCTATGGATGGCTACACCTTC. Its translation is CASSWVKGSPNSMDGYTF.

V usage is TRBV4-1 and J usage is TRBJ1-1; D remains ambiguous. Germline assignment: CDR1 MGHRA and CDR2 YSYEKL. V was shortened by 4 bases and J by 2 bases, with 17 bases between the two germline ends. The CDR3 has 16 amino acids. The CDR3 here is CASSLHPSMDNTEAFF. Written as DNA, the CDR3 is TGCGCCAGCAGCCTTCACCCTTCAATGGACAACACTGAAGCTTTCTTT.

This clone was seen more than once but under ten times. The rearrangement joins TRBV7-6 to TRBJ1-1; the D is unclear. The V gene's germline CDR1 is SGHVS and CDR2 FNYEAQ. This CDR3 has 11 amino acids. Trimming left V 4 bases short and J 4 bases short, with 4 bases between. CDR3 in amino acids: CASSSSTEAFF. The CDR3 DNA reads as TGTGCCAGCAGCTCCTCCACTGAAGCTTTCTTT.

The rearrangement uses TRBV19 and TRBJ2-2; D not certain. V was shortened by 1 base and J by 1 base, with 4 bases between the two germline ends. This CDR3 is 14 amino acids long. CDR1 is LNHDA and CDR2 is SQIVND in the germline V gene (reference sequence). CDR3 sequence reads: CASSIVQNTGELFF. In nucleotides, the CDR3 is TGTGCCAGTAGTATAGTACAGAACACCGGGGAGCTGTTTTTT.

Here the CDR3 DNA reads TGCGCCAGCAGCCATGACGCCACAGGGAACACTGAAGCTTTCTTT. It is translated as CASSHDATGNTEAFF. The genes are TRBV4-1 and TRBJ1-1; D is possibly TRBD1 (5 bases). This CDR3 has 15 amino acids. V lost 3 bases, J lost 1 base, and 12 bases lay in between. CDR1 MGHRA and CDR2 YSYEKL come from the germline V gene.

The chain joins TRBV4-1 to TRBJ2-5; D is perhaps TRBD1 or TRBD2 (5 bases each). CDR1 is MGHRA, CDR2 YSYEKL, per germline. Trimming left V 2 bases short and J 4 bases short, with 14 bases between. The CDR3 spans 15 residues. Written as DNA, the CDR3 is TGCGCCAGCAGCCAACTGGGCCTAGGGACAGAGACCCAGTACTTC. The encoded protein is CASSQLGLGTETQYF.

About this clone itself: Other nucleotide sequences from this sample produce the same CDR3. Here the CDR3 DNA reads TGTGCCAGTAGTCCGGACGATGGGGGAGGCGGGGAGCTGTTTTTT. This gives the protein CASSPDDGGGGELFF. The chain couples TRBV19 to TRBJ2-2, with TRBD2 as a possible D gene (6 bases). This CDR3 has 15 amino acids. Trimming stripped 5 bases from V and 7 bases from J, with 17 bases between. Germline V gene lookup returns CDR1 LNHDA and CDR2 SQIVND (reference sequence).

The chain is built from TRBV13 and TRBJ2-7; 7 bases match TRBD1. The CDR3 sequence is 14 residues long. Germline V gene lookup returns CDR1 PRHDT and CDR2 FYEKMQ (reference sequence). Trimming removed 2 bases from V and 7 bases from J; junction bases left unmatched: 8. The CDR3 sequence is CASSLRGQPREQYF. The CDR3 bases are TGTGCCAGCAGCTTACGGGGACAGCCAAGGGAGCAGTACTTC.

V is TRBV2 and J is TRBJ2-3; 7 positions agree with TRBD1. The length of the CDR3 is 16 residues. With 3 bases clipped from V and 0 bases from J, the junction kept 6 bases outside the gene matches. Germline loops: CDR1 SNHLY, CDR2 FYNNEI. Written as DNA, the CDR3 is TGTGCCAGCAGTGATGCGGCAGGGGGAAGCACAGATACGCAGTATTTT. Its protein is CASSDAAGGSTDTQYF. The whole variable domain, remainder taken from reference TRBV2 and TRBJ2-3, is EPEVTQTPSHQVTQMGQEVILRCVPISNHLYFYWYRQILGQKVEFLVSFYNNEISEKSEIFDDQFSVERPDGSNFTLKIRSTKLEDSAMYFCASSDAAGGSTDTQYFGPGTRLTVL.

The rearrangement links TRBV5-1 to TRBJ1-6; D is undetermined. With 1 base removed from V and 8 bases from J, the gap between germline ends came to 10 bases. CDR3 length equals 14 residues. Germline V lookup: CDR1 SGHRS, CDR2 YFSETQ. The CDR3 here is CASSLRFGYSPLHF. CDR3 nucleotide sequence: TGCGCCAGCAGCTTGCGGTTCGGGTATTCACCCCTCCACTTT.

This clone was detected only once. The chain couples TRBV4-1 to TRBJ2-7, with 11 bases lining up with TRBD2. CDR3 length: 18 residues. CDR1 and CDR2 (germline): MGHRA, YSYEKL. Trimming cost V 1 base and J 7 bases; bases outside gene matches: 15. This chain's CDR3 is CASSQVGLAGGARGEQYF. CDR3 bases: TGCGCCAGCAGCCAAGTCGGGCTAGCGGGAGGAGCCAGGGGGGAGCAGTACTTC.

The chain carries TRBV5-1 and TRBJ2-2, with 8 nucleotides matching TRBD2. The V gene's germline CDR1 is SGHRS and CDR2 YFSETQ. The V gene end was trimmed by 4 bases and the J gene end by 6 bases; junction bases not matched to a gene: 11. This CDR3 contains 16 residues. This chain's CDR3 is CASSRGLAGLAGELFF. The CDR3, as DNA: TGCGCCAGCAGCCGGGGGTTAGCGGGGCTGGCCGGGGAGCTGTTTTTT.

This clone has a single count. This chain links TRBV6-1 with TRBJ2-5; D possibly corresponds to TRBD1 (6 bases). The CDR3 contains 14 residues. CDR1 and CDR2 (germline): MNHNS, SASEGT. Trimming shortened V by 5 bases and J by 0 bases, and 10 bases separated the two germline ends. CDR3 amino acids: CASSSQGYQETQYF. In nucleotides, the CDR3 is TGTGCCAGCAGTAGTCAGGGGTACCAAGAGACCCAGTACTTC.

This clone has only one observation. The V and J genes are TRBV27 and TRBJ2-7; TRBD1 might be the D (6 bases). Trimming pared 2 bases from V and 6 bases from J, leaving 8 bases between. The CDR3 has 12 residues. Germline CDR1 reads MNHEY; CDR2 reads SMNVEV (reference sequence). The DNA of the CDR3 is TGTGCCAGCAGTTTAGTGGGGGCCGAGCAGTACTTC. Encoded protein: CASSLVGAEQYF.

The J gene is TRBJ2-7, the V gene TRBV11-2; 7 nucleotides agree with TRBD2. J lost 1 base, V lost 4 bases, and 7 bases had no gene match. Germline values: CDR1 SGHAT, CDR2 FQNNGV. The CDR3 spans 15 residues. The CDR3 DNA is TGTGCCAGCAGCTCAATATGGGAGGGTTCCTACGAGCAGTACTTC. Translating it yields CASSSIWEGSYEQYF.

The chain joins TRBV7-9 to TRBJ2-7; TRBD2 matches at 9 bases. Trimming cost V 7 bases and J 7 bases; bases outside gene matches: 23. CDR1 is SEHNR and CDR2 is FQNEAQ in the germline V gene (reference sequence). The CDR3 runs to 18 residues. The chain's CDR3 is CASTPQGLGAGGPGEQYF. The CDR3 DNA reads TGTGCCAGCACCCCGCAGGGACTAGGGGCGGGAGGGCCAGGGGAGCAGTACTTC.